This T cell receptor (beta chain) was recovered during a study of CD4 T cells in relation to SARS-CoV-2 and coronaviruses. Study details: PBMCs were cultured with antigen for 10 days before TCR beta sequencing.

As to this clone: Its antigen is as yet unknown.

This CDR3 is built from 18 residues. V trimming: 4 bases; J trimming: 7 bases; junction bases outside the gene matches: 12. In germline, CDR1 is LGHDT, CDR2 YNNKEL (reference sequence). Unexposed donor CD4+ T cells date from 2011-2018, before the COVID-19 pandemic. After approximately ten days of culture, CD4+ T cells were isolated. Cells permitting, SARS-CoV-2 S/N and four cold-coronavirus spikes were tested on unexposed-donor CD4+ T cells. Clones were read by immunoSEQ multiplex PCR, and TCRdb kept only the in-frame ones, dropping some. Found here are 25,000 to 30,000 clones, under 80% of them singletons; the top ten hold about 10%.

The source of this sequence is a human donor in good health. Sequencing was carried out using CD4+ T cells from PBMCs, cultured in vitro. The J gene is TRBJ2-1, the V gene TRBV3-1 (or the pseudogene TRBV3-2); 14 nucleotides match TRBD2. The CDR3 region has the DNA TGTGCCAGCAGCCCTCGACTAGCGGGAGGGCCCTCCGGGAATGAGCAGTTCTTC. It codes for CASSPRLAGGPSGNEQFF.